Below, 22 T cell receptor beta chains from the same sample are listed, as sequenced in a study of cytomegalovirus exposure and HLA in healthy donors. PCR employed 60 Vbeta and 13 Jbeta primers. Profiling relied on immunoSEQ multiplex PCR, and the TCRdb table lists in-frame clones only, not all of them. The repertoire consists of over 150,000 clones, with 70% to 85% occurring once and the leading ten covering approximately 0.098%. The specimen was PBMCs. The receptors come from a boy between 2 and 15 years old in good health and CMV-seronegative.

The rearrangement uses TRBV6-5 and TRBJ2-2; D is perhaps TRBD1 (6 bases). This CDR3 is built from 14 residues. Between the trimmed V and J ends, which lost 2 bases and 7 bases, there was a span of 11 bases. Germline values: CDR1 MNHEY, CDR2 SVGAGI. CDR3 in DNA: TGTGCCAGCAGTTACGGGGGCCGGGACGGGGAGCTGTTTTTT. The encoded protein is CASSYGGRDGELFF.

The chain couples TRBV5-1 to TRBJ2-1, with TRBD2 matching over 15 bases. CDR1 and CDR2 (germline): SGHRS, YFSETQ. This CDR3 has 16 residues. Unmatched junction bases numbered 4, after V lost 4 bases and J lost 5 bases. CDR3 loop: CASSRTSGGAHNEQFF. CDR3 nucleotides: TGCGCCAGCAGCCGGACTAGCGGGGGGGCCCACAATGAGCAGTTCTTC. Full variable domain (missing parts from reference TRBV5-1 and TRBJ2-1): KAGVTQTPRYLIKTRGQQVTLSCSPISGHRSVSWYQQTPGQGLQFLFEYFSETQRNKGNFPGRFSGRQFSNSRSEMNVSTLELGDSALYLCASSRTSGGAHNEQFFGPGTRLTVL.

CDR3 sequence (DNA): TGTGCCAGCAGCCCCGGGACTTGGAGAAGGGATACGCAGTATTTT. This translates into CASSPGTWRRDTQYF. The V call is TRBV7-2, the J call TRBJ2-3, with D perhaps TRBD2 (6 bases). Germline V CDR1 and CDR2: SGHTA, FQGNSA. The CDR3 covers 15 residues. Deletions cut 5 bases from V and 6 bases from J, with 18 bases between.

This clone was seen a handful of times. The chain joins TRBV18 to TRBJ1-5; 8 bases are shared with TRBD1. The CDR3 consists of 14 residues. The V gene end was trimmed by 3 bases and the J gene end by 6 bases; junction bases not matched to a gene: 4. The germline V gene encodes CDR1 KGHSH and CDR2 LQKENI. CDR3 amino acids: CASSPGQGTQPQHF. The CDR3 region has the DNA TGTGCCAGCTCACCCGGACAGGGTACTCAGCCCCAGCATTTT.

The V and J genes are TRBV18 and TRBJ1-5; maybe TRBD1 (5 bases). The V and J ends lost 3 bases and 6 bases respectively, with 12 bases between them. The CDR3 length is 14 residues. The germline CDR1 and CDR2 sequences are KGHSH and LQKENI. Here the CDR3 reads CASSPVRVSQPQHF. CDR3 coding DNA: TGTGCCAGCTCACCGGTCAGGGTGTCTCAGCCCCAGCATTTT.

This clone was detected only a few times. This rearrangement joins TRBV27 to TRBJ2-1; tentatively, D is TRBD1 (6 bases). Trimming left V 7 bases short and J 2 bases short, with 24 bases between. From germline, CDR1 is MNHEY and CDR2 SMNVEV (reference sequence). The CDR3 contains 18 residues. DNA for the CDR3: TGTGCCAGCACCCCATTCAACTTCCAGGGGAGACCCTACAATGAGCAGTTCTTC. As protein: CASTPFNFQGRPYNEQFF.

In this sample, this clone turned up once. The rearrangement joins TRBV5-8 to TRBJ1-4; TRBD1 agrees at 9 bases. Losses at the gene ends were 0 bases for V and 10 bases for J; bases not matched to a gene: 7. This CDR3 is 15 amino acids long. Germline CDR1 SGHTS, CDR2 YDEGEE. The CDR3 spells CASSLGTGVLGKLFF. CDR3 coding DNA: TGTGCCAGCAGCTTGGGGACAGGGGTTCTGGGAAAACTGTTTTTT.

The table lists this clone with a count of one. The V gene is TRBV14, the J gene TRBJ2-7; D is possibly TRBD2 (5 bases). CDR1 and CDR2 from the germline V gene are SGHDN and FVKESK. The V end lost 3 bases, the J end lost 3 bases, and 9 bases lay between the germline ends. The CDR3 consists of 13 residues. Written as DNA, the CDR3 is TGTGCCAGCAGCCAGTGGGCGGGCTACGAGCAGTACTTC. Protein: CASSQWAGYEQYF.

This chain joins TRBV6-1 and TRBJ1-5; D unresolved. The V end was cut by 2 bases, the J end by 9 bases, with 14 bases between. Looked up from germline, CDR1 is MNHNS and CDR2 is SASEGT. The CDR3 covers 14 residues. CDR3 region: CASSEKPPPRPQHF. For the CDR3, the DNA is TGTGCCAGCAGTGAAAAACCCCCCCCGCGGCCCCAGCATTTT.

In its sample, this clone was seen a few times. This chain connects TRBV25-1 to TRBJ1-3, with D maybe TRBD1 (6 bases). The CDR3 contains 14 residues. The V gene lost 6 bases and the J gene lost 0 bases, with 9 bases spanning the gap. CDR1 is MGHDK and CDR2 is SYGVNS in the germline V gene. CDR3 sequence (DNA): TGTGCCAGCAGCTGGGACAACTCTGGAAACACCATATATTTT. The encoded protein is CASSWDNSGNTIYF. Combining the CDR3 with reference TRBV25-1 and TRBJ1-3 gives the whole variable domain EADIYQTPRYLVIGTGKKITLECSQTMGHDKMYWYQQDPGMELHLIHYSYGVNSTEKGDLSSESTVSRIRTEHFPLTLESARPSHTSQYLCASSWDNSGNTIYFGEGSWLTVV.

The chain links TRBV5-6 to TRBJ2-5; tentatively, D is TRBD2 (5 bases). The J call is doubtful: the DNA matches TRBJ2-7 better. Germline CDR1 reads SGHDT; CDR2 reads YYEEEE. The CDR3 totals 14 residues. The CDR3 bases are TGTGCCAGCAGCTTGGTTGCAGGCCTAGCCGAGCAGTACTTC. This translates into CASSLVAGLAEQYF.

V is TRBV7-6 and J is TRBJ2-5; the match to TRBD2 covers 7 bases. The CDR3 consists of 13 residues. The V gene's germline CDR1 is SGHVS and CDR2 FNYEAQ. The junction had 1 base not matched to a gene; V was cut back by 2 bases and J by 4 bases. CDR3 nucleotide sequence: TGTGCCAGCAGCTTAAGGGAGGGAGAGACCCAGTACTTC. Its protein product is CASSLREGETQYF.

This rearrangement joins TRBV19 to TRBJ1-2; 8 positions match TRBD1. The J segment lost 5 bases and the V segment lost 5 bases, leaving 7 bases of the junction unmatched. CDR1 is LNHDA and CDR2 is SQIVND in the germline V gene (reference sequence). The CDR3 has 14 amino acids. The CDR3 spells CASSPDRGGYGYTF. CDR3 in DNA: TGTGCCAGTAGTCCAGACAGGGGAGGATATGGCTACACCTTC. The full variable domain, in which reference TRBV19 and TRBJ1-2 provide the parts outside the CDR3, is DGGITQSPKYLFRKEGQNVTLSCEQNLNHDAMYWYRQDPGQGLRLIYYSQIVNDFQKGDIAEGYSVSREKKESFPLTVTSAQKNPTAFYLCASSPDRGGYGYTFGSGTRLTVV.

J is TRBJ2-5 and V is TRBV13; 9 bases fit TRBD2. The CDR3 runs to 16 residues. In germline, CDR1 is PRHDT, CDR2 FYEKMQ (reference sequence). V was clipped by 5 bases and J by 4 bases; unmatched bases: 11. The CDR3 sequence is CASSQGLAMRGETQYF. Written as DNA, the CDR3 is TGTGCCAGCAGCCAGGGACTAGCCATGAGGGGAGAGACCCAGTACTTC. Drawing the rest from reference TRBV13 and TRBJ2-5, the complete variable domain is AAGVIQSPRHLIKEKRETATLKCYPIPRHDTVYWYQQGPGQDPQFLISFYEKMQSDKGSIPDRFSAQQFSDYHSELNMSSLELGDSALYFCASSQGLAMRGETQYFGPGTRLLVL.

V usage is TRBV25-1 and J usage is TRBJ2-3, with 7 bases that match TRBD1. CDR1 MGHDK and CDR2 SYGVNS come from the germline V gene. CDR3 length equals 16 residues. V was clipped by 7 bases and J by 1 base; unmatched bases: 11. The CDR3 nucleotides read TGTGCCAGCACCTGGACAGGATTCAAGGGCACAGATACGCAGTATTTT. This encodes CASTWTGFKGTDTQYF.

The chain couples TRBV7-2 to TRBJ2-7, with D unresolved. Trimming stripped 5 bases from V and 2 bases from J, with 13 bases between. CDR1 is SGHTA, CDR2 FQGNSA, per germline. The CDR3 is 14 residues long. As DNA, the CDR3 is TGTGCCAGCAGCCCGAGAGAAACGACCTACGAGCAGTACTTC. It specifies CASSPRETTYEQYF.

The rearrangement joins TRBV19 to TRBJ2-3, with 7 bases aligning to TRBD2. This CDR3 is 14 amino acids long. Unmatched junction bases numbered 1, after V lost 3 bases and J lost 1 base. The germline CDR1 and CDR2 sequences are LNHDA and SQIVND (reference sequence). The CDR3 sequence is CASSIGLGTDTQYF. CDR3 DNA sequence: TGTGCCAGTAGTATTGGACTAGGCACAGATACGCAGTATTTT. The complete variable domain, with remaining parts taken from reference TRBV19 and TRBJ2-3, reads DGGITQSPKYLFRKEGQNVTLSCEQNLNHDAMYWYRQDPGQGLRLIYYSQIVNDFQKGDIAEGYSVSREKKESFPLTVTSAQKNPTAFYLCASSIGLGTDTQYFGPGTRLTVL.

V usage is TRBV19 and J usage is TRBJ2-1, with 13 bases fitting TRBD2. Losses at the gene ends were 5 bases for V and 3 bases for J; bases not matched to a gene: 4. Germline V gives CDR1 LNHDA, CDR2 SQIVND (reference sequence). This CDR3 is 16 amino acids long. This CDR3 reads CASSPRLAGGYNEQFF. CDR3 sequence (DNA): TGTGCCAGTAGTCCCCGACTAGCGGGGGGCTACAATGAGCAGTTCTTC.

This clone was picked up a small number of times. V and J are TRBV18 and TRBJ2-5; possibly TRBD2 for D (6 bases). V lost 3 bases and J 4 bases, leaving 12 bases between the germline ends. The CDR3 length is 14 residues. Germline lookup yields CDR1 KGHSH and CDR2 LQKENI. The CDR3 nucleotides read TGTGCCAGCTCACCGGGGGGTTTGAGAGAGACCCAGTACTTC. It yields the protein CASSPGGLRETQYF.

The J gene is TRBJ2-5, the V gene TRBV5-6, with 7 bases lining up with TRBD2. The germline gives CDR1 SGHDT, CDR2 YYEEEE. With 0 bases clipped from V and 4 bases from J, the junction kept 0 bases outside the gene matches. The CDR3 totals 13 residues. The CDR3 is CASSLAGGETQYF. CDR3 in DNA: TGTGCCAGCAGCTTGGCGGGGGGAGAGACCCAGTACTTC.

This sequence joins TRBV6-1 and TRBJ2-2; TRBD1 matches at 8 bases. V lost 2 bases and J lost 2; bases outside the gene matches: 4. Germline loops: CDR1 MNHNS, CDR2 SASEGT. CDR3 length equals 16 residues. The CDR3 DNA reads as TGTGCCAGCAGTGAATACAGGGGGGTTAACACCGGGGAGCTGTTTTTT. The encoded protein is CASSEYRGVNTGELFF.

V gene TRBV6-5 combines with J gene TRBJ2-7; 11 bases align to TRBD1. J was trimmed by 7 bases and V by 6 bases; bases with no gene match: 11. Germline CDR1 reads MNHEY; CDR2 reads SVGAGI. The CDR3 is made up of 15 amino acids. CDR3 DNA: TGTGCCAGCAGATCTGGGACAGGGGGGATAAGGGAGCAGTACTTC. It translates to CASRSGTGGIREQYF.